These 11 T cell receptor beta chains were all obtained from the same sample, sequenced in a study of cytomegalovirus exposure and HLA in healthy donors. Researchers ran the PCR with 60 Vbeta and 13 Jbeta primers. TCRdb keeps only in-frame clones here, not all; method: immunoSEQ multiplex PCR. The sample records some 190,000 clones, about 77% being singletons. The sample was PBMCs. These receptors all come from a woman aged 25 to 45 in good health and CMV-seropositive.

The chain combines TRBV6-5 with TRBJ2-5; the match to TRBD1 covers 11 bases. J was trimmed by 7 bases and V by 0 bases; bases with no gene match: 4. Germline CDR1 MNHEY, CDR2 SVGAGI. The CDR3 loop spans 15 amino acids. The CDR3 DNA is TGTGCCAGCAGTTACTCGAGGGACAGGGGGGTGACCCAGTACTTC. Translating it yields CASSYSRDRGVTQYF.

V is TRBV9 and J is TRBJ2-1, with no clear D. Germline loops: CDR1 SGDLS, CDR2 YYNGEE. V dropped 0 bases and J dropped 1 base, with 8 bases sitting between them. The CDR3 length is 15 residues. CDR3 nucleotide sequence: TGTGCCAGCAGCGTAGAGTGGGCTTCCTACAATGAGCAGTTCTTC. Residues: CASSVEWASYNEQFF.

This clone was observed a few times. V is TRBV18 and J is TRBJ1-5; D gene ambiguous. CDR1 is KGHSH, CDR2 LQKENI, per germline. Trimming left V 6 bases short and J 5 bases short, with 14 bases between. CDR3 length: 14 amino acids. The CDR3 here is CASSPVGPDQPQHF. CDR3 sequence (DNA): TGTGCCAGCTCCCCCGTGGGCCCCGATCAGCCCCAGCATTTT.

The chain is built from TRBV9 and TRBJ2-7; D unclear. The CDR3 contains 14 residues. The V end was cut by 4 bases, the J end by 0 bases, with 11 bases between. CDR1 SGDLS and CDR2 YYNGEE come from the germline V gene. The CDR3: CASSPTVISYEQYF. Written as DNA, the CDR3 is TGTGCCAGCAGCCCTACCGTGATCTCCTACGAGCAGTACTTC.

This chain connects TRBV11-3 to TRBJ1-2, with 8 nucleotides matching TRBD1. This CDR3 comprises 16 residues. Trimming removed 1 base from V and 5 bases from J; junction bases left unmatched: 9. Germline lookup yields CDR1 SGHNT and CDR2 YENEEA. The chain's CDR3 is CASSLGGQGVGYGYTF. CDR3 DNA: TGTGCCAGCAGCTTAGGCGGACAGGGCGTTGGATATGGCTACACCTTC.

The CDR3 DNA reads as TGCGCCAGCAGCTTGGAAGGGGGAAGGTTCGAGCAGTACTTC. Translation gives CASSLEGGRFEQYF. The chain uses TRBV5-1 and TRBJ2-5; D may be TRBD1 (6 bases). The J call may be wrong; the DNA end is better matched by TRBJ2-7. The CDR3 covers 14 residues. Germline V gives CDR1 SGHRS, CDR2 YFSETQ.

V usage is TRBV7-9 and J usage is TRBJ2-1; 9 bases fit TRBD1. V lost 5 bases and J lost 4; bases outside the gene matches: 6. The CDR3 covers 15 residues. The germline CDR1 and CDR2 sequences are SEHNR and FQNEAQ (reference sequence). CDR3 bases: TGTGCCAGCAGCCCAACAGGGGGCGGTTACAATGAGCAGTTCTTC. This gives the protein CASSPTGGGYNEQFF.

This sequence joins TRBV10-3 and TRBJ2-7, with 7 nucleotides matching TRBD2. The CDR3 is 14 amino acids. Germline values: CDR1 ENHRY, CDR2 SYGVKD. J lost 3 bases, V lost 0 bases, and 2 bases had no gene match. CDR3 amino acids: CAISESGGFYEQYF. Here the CDR3 DNA reads TGTGCCATCAGTGAGTCGGGAGGGTTCTACGAGCAGTACTTC.

The chain recombines TRBV27 with TRBJ2-2, with D maybe TRBD2 (5 bases). Trimming removed 4 bases at V and 6 bases at J, with 30 bases between. Germline CDR1 reads MNHEY; CDR2 reads SMNVEV (reference sequence). This CDR3 is built from 20 residues. The CDR3 region is CASSSRTLPYIATTPGELFF. The CDR3 DNA is TGTGCCAGCAGTTCGCGAACACTCCCCTACATAGCGACCACACCCGGGGAGCTGTTTTTT.

The chain links TRBV11-2 to TRBJ2-3; D gene uncertain. From germline, CDR1 is SGHAT and CDR2 FQNNGV. V lost 1 base and J 2 bases, leaving 16 bases between the germline ends. The CDR3 totals 17 residues. CDR3 loop: CASSLVAAAAYTDTQYF. For the CDR3, the DNA is TGTGCCAGCAGCTTAGTCGCAGCCGCGGCTTACACAGATACGCAGTATTTT.

The chain links TRBV7-2 to TRBJ2-5; TRBD2 agrees at 7 bases. The CDR3 contains 16 residues. Per the germline V gene, CDR1 is SGHTA and CDR2 is FQGNSA. With 5 bases clipped from V and 6 bases from J, the junction kept 15 bases outside the gene matches. The CDR3 loop reads CASSPVGGIMRKTQYF. The CDR3 DNA follows: TGTGCCAGCAGCCCTGTCGGGGGGATTATGAGAAAGACCCAGTACTTC.